This is a list of T cell receptor beta chains from one sample in a study of shared clonotypes between healthy human individuals. Data came from immunoSEQ multiplex PCR; TCRdb stores just in-frame clones and leaves some out. This table holds 450,000 to 550,000 clones, 75% to 85% found once. Specimen: PBMCs. These receptors all stem from a woman aged 40 to 49 in good health. Some clones in this sample may be carry-over from other donors' samples. The CDR3 runs from the conserved cysteine through the conserved F or W. A D gene is named only where the DNA matches it firmly. Size is omitted from some rows. Given values are once, few, many or a class for expanded clones.

TRBV7-2,TRBJ1-4,-,TRBD1,CATGASVNEKLFF,TGTGCTACAGGGGCGTCGGTTAATGAAAAACTGTTTTTT
TRBV4-1,TRBJ2-5,-,TRBD2,CASSRTQGLWQETQYF,TGCGCCAGCAGCCGGACCCAGGGACTATGGCAAGAGACCCAGTACTTC
TRBV5-1,TRBJ2-2,-,TRBD2,CASSLYAVGSGIVGELFF,TGCGCCAGCAGCTTATACGCGGTGGGCAGCGGGATAGTCGGGGAGCTGTTTTTT
TRBV20-1,TRBJ2-5,-,-,CSAREMTQYF,TGCAGTGCTAGAGAGATGACCCAGTACTTC
TRBV11-2,TRBJ2-1,-,-,CASSGRKTNEQFF,TGTGCCAGCAGCGGCCGGAAGACCAATGAGCAGTTCTTC
TRBV5-4,TRBJ2-7,once,TRBD1,CASSPTRDRSYEQYF,TGTGCCAGCAGCCCTACCCGGGACAGATCCTACGAGCAGTACTTC
TRBV4-1,TRBJ2-7,-,TRBD2,CASSITRGGLGYEQYF,TGCGCCAGCAGCATAACCCGGGGGGGGTTGGGCTACGAGCAGTACTTC
TRBV5-5,TRBJ1-3,-,-,CASSATADSGNTIYF,TGTGCCAGCAGCGCGACGGCTGACTCTGGAAACACCATATATTTT
TRBV7-2,TRBJ2-1,few,TRBD2,CASSPGLAKNEQFF,TGTGCCAGCAGCCCGGGACTAGCGAAGAATGAGCAGTTCTTC
TRBV30,TRBJ2-7,-,-,CAWGAGLSYEQYF,TGTGCCTGGGGGGCAGGCCTCTCCTACGAGCAGTACTTC
TRBV10-3,TRBJ1-2,once,-,CAISEGRGYGYTF,TGTGCCATCAGTGAGGGCAGGGGTTATGGCTACACCTTC
TRBV19,TRBJ2-7,-,-,CASSLSTSTYEQYF,TGTGCCAGTAGTCTCTCGACATCCACTTACGAGCAGTACTTC
TRBV5-1,TRBJ1-1,-,-,CASSLRIGESTEAFF,TGCGCCAGCAGCTTGAGGATAGGGGAGAGCACTGAAGCTTTCTTT
TRBV27,TRBJ2-5,-,TRBD1,CASSSTGGTETQYF,TGTGCCAGCAGTTCAACAGGGGGCACGGAGACCCAGTACTTC
TRBV2,TRBJ1-4,-,TRBD1,CASSETGVNEKLFF,TGTGCCAGCAGTGAAACAGGGGTTAATGAAAAACTGTTTTTT
TRBV5-8,TRBJ2-6,once,TRBD1,CASSSGQGGANVLTF,TGTGCCAGCAGCTCCGGACAGGGGGGGGCCAACGTCCTGACTTTC
TRBV6-5,TRBJ2-7,-,-,CASSYSGTGSYEQYF,TGTGCCAGCAGTTATTCCGGGACGGGATCCTACGAGCAGTACTTC
TRBV15,TRBJ2-7,-,-,CATSRETASYEQYF,TGTGCCACCAGCAGAGAAACAGCTTCCTACGAGCAGTACTTC
TRBV6-1,TRBJ1-1,once,TRBD1,CASIRDRGGTEAFF,TGTGCCAGCATCCGGGACAGGGGCGGCACTGAAGCTTTCTTT
TRBV11-2,TRBJ2-3,-,-,CASRPLTSTDTQYF,TGTGCCAGCAGACCCCTGACAAGCACAGATACGCAGTATTTT
TRBV2,TRBJ2-2,few,-,CASRVGTAYTGELFF,TGTGCCAGCAGGGTCGGGACTGCCTACACCGGGGAGCTGTTTTTT
TRBV19,TRBJ2-5,few,-,CASSMAPDRYQETQYF,TGTGCCAGTAGTATGGCCCCGGACAGATACCAAGAGACCCAGTACTTC
TRBV5-1,TRBJ2-6,-,-,CASSLNPYSGANVLTF,TGCGCCAGCAGCTTAAATCCGTACTCTGGGGCCAACGTCCTGACTTTC
TRBV19,TRBJ2-3,once,-,CASSIAGGTGDTQYF,TGTGCCAGTAGTATAGCAGGCGGGACGGGAGATACGCAGTATTTT
TRBV28,TRBJ2-7,-,TRBD2,CASSFSLAGALEQYF,TGTGCCAGCAGTTTCTCCCTAGCGGGCGCCTTAGAGCAGTACTTC
TRBV5-1,TRBJ2-5,-,TRBD1,CASSIDRGGTQYF,TGCGCCAGCAGCATCGACAGGGGAGGGACCCAGTACTTC
TRBV14,TRBJ2-4,-,-,CASSQEFAGLAKNIQYF,TGTGCCAGCAGCCAAGAATTTGCAGGGCTGGCCAAAAACATTCAGTACTTC
TRBV28,TRBJ1-3,-,-,CASSLDGSIIGNTIYF,TGTGCCAGCAGTTTGGACGGTTCTATTATCGGAAACACCATATATTTT
TRBV5-4,TRBJ2-3,once,-,CASSKASFPSTDTQYF,TGTGCCAGCAGCAAAGCTAGTTTCCCTAGCACAGATACGCAGTATTTT
TRBV7-6,TRBJ2-7,-,TRBD2,CASSALGGTISYEQYF,TGTGCCAGCAGCGCACTGGGGGGGACTATCTCCTACGAGCAGTACTTC
TRBV28,TRBJ1-5,-,-,CASSRTSRNQPQHF,TGTGCCAGCAGTAGGACAAGCCGAAATCAGCCCCAGCATTTT
TRBV7-7,TRBJ2-5,-,-,CASSAGLQETQYF,TGTGCTAGCAGCGCTGGACTCCAAGAGACCCAGTACTTC
TRBV28,TRBJ1-1,-,-,CASRIAYRFMNTEAFF,TGTGCCAGCAGAATCGCCTATAGGTTTATGAACACTGAAGCTTTCTTT
TRBV5-1,TRBJ2-2,-,-,CASSLFAENGAGELFF,TGCGCCAGCAGCTTATTTGCAGAAAACGGGGCCGGGGAGCTGTTTTTT
TRBV20-1,TRBJ2-7,-,-,CSARPRYEQYF,TGCAGTGCTAGGCCAAGGTACGAGCAGTACTTC
TRBV15,TRBJ2-2,once,-,CATSGQNTGELFF,TGTGCCACCAGCGGACAAAACACCGGGGAGCTGTTTTTT
TRBV7-2,TRBJ2-7,few,-,CASSRSTGSSYEQYF,TGTGCCAGCAGCCGCTCAACAGGGTCCTCCTACGAGCAGTACTTC
TRBV30,TRBJ2-5,-,TRBD2,CAWSAVLAGGPQETQYF,TGTGCCTGGAGTGCAGTACTAGCGGGAGGCCCCCAAGAGACCCAGTACTTC
TRBV15,TRBJ2-1,-,TRBD2,CATSRDSLAGTNEQFF,TGTGCCACCAGCAGAGATTCCCTAGCGGGGACCAATGAGCAGTTCTTC
TRBV5-1,TRBJ2-3,-,TRBD2,CASSLEGLAGPDTQYF,TGCGCCAGCAGCTTGGAGGGACTAGCGGGACCAGATACGCAGTATTTT
TRBV5-5,TRBJ2-5,once,-,CASSGLDLPAETQYF,TGTGCCAGCAGCGGACTTGACCTCCCGGCAGAGACCCAGTACTTC
TRBV6-1,TRBJ2-5,-,-,CASSAPYRSDQETQYF,TGTGCCAGCAGTGCGCCCTACCGCAGCGACCAAGAGACCCAGTACTTC